This is a list of T cell receptor beta chains from one sample in a study of blood T cell repertoires in COVID-19. Some clones are missing from TCRdb's copy, which holds only in-frame ones; the method was immunoSEQ multiplex PCR. Among a few hundred thousand clones listed, roughly 88% were seen once. Sequencing was performed on peripheral blood. The receptors were sampled from a human donor in a cohort sampled during active COVID-19. Both conserved end residues are part of each CDR3. D genes are given only for firm matches. The listing skips clone size in some rows; elsewhere it reads once, few, many or a size class.

>TRBJ1-6|TRBD1|NA|TRBV6-6
CASIKGAHNSPLHF
TGTGCCAGCATAAAGGGGGCCCATAATTCACCCCTCCACTTT
>TRBJ1-4|NA|NA|TRBV7-3
CASSAGSGEKLFF
TGTGCCAGCAGCGCAGGGTCAGGGGAAAAACTGTTTTTT
>TRBJ2-7|NA|NA|TRBV30
CAWSLLGGSYEQYF
TGTGCCTGGAGTTTGCTAGGGGGCTCCTACGAGCAGTACTTC
>TRBJ1-4|NA|NA|TRBV7-2
CASSLAMGQGPATNEKLFF
TGTGCCAGCAGCTTAGCTATGGGACAAGGGCCTGCAACTAATGAAAAACTGTTTTTT
>TRBJ2-1|NA|NA|TRBV27
CASIPLQGLGYNEQFF
TGTGCCAGCATTCCGTTACAGGGTCTTGGGTACAATGAGCAGTTCTTC
>TRBJ1-5|NA|NA|TRBV20-1
CSASYRADQPQHF
TGCAGTGCTAGTTACAGGGCCGATCAGCCCCAGCATTTT
>TRBJ1-1|NA|NA|TRBV11-3
CASSLGAGNTEAFF
TGTGCCAGCAGCTTAGGGGCCGGGAACACTGAAGCTTTCTTT
>TRBJ1-4|NA|NA|TRBV28
CASRNGQFNEKLFF
TGTGCCAGCAGAAATGGACAGTTTAATGAAAAACTGTTTTTT
>TRBJ2-1|TRBD2|NA|TRBV24-1
CATRGDWTSGDNEQFF
TGTGCCACCAGAGGAGACTGGACTAGCGGCGACAATGAGCAGTTCTTC
>TRBJ2-7|TRBD2|NA|TRBV19
CASSFIPGLAGENEQYF
TGTGCCAGTAGTTTCATCCCGGGACTAGCGGGGGAGAACGAGCAGTACTTC
>TRBJ1-1|NA|NA|TRBV28
CASCRIGQPYTEAFF
TGTGCCAGCTGTCGAATCGGACAGCCCTACACTGAAGCTTTCTTT
>TRBJ2-7|TRBD2|NA|TRBV27
CASSFRQRGFYEQYF
TGTGCCAGCAGTTTCCGCCAGCGGGGGTTCTACGAGCAGTACTTC
>TRBJ2-1|NA|NA|TRBV7-9
CASSSRQAGSYNEQFF
TGTGCCAGCAGCTCGAGACAGGCCGGCTCCTACAATGAGCAGTTCTTC
>TRBJ2-2|NA|NA|TRBV4-2
CASSLNLVLGELFF
TGTGCCAGCAGCCTCAACCTAGTCCTCGGGGAGCTGTTTTTT
>TRBJ1-6|NA|NA|TRBV12-3/TRBV12-4
CASRPNRGSPLHF
TGTGCCAGCAGACCAAATAGGGGTTCACCCCTCCACTTT
>TRBJ1-4|NA|NA|TRBV7-9
CASSLAATNEKLFF
TGTGCCAGCAGCTTAGCCGCAACTAATGAAAAACTGTTTTTT
>TRBJ2-1|NA|NA|TRBV4-1
CASSPRAQRSSYNEQFF
TGCGCCAGCAGCCCCCGCGCCCAGCGGAGCTCCTACAATGAGCAGTTCTTC
>TRBJ1-1|NA|few|TRBV2
CASNDRGNTEAFF
TGTGCCAGCAATGATAGGGGGAACACTGAAGCTTTCTTT
>TRBJ2-7|NA|NA|TRBV11-1
CASSLHGQSYEQYF
TGTGCCAGCAGCTTACATGGACAGAGTTACGAGCAGTACTTC
>TRBJ1-3|TRBD1|NA|TRBV4-3
CASSQIPTGSGGNTIYF
TGCGCCAGCAGCCAGATTCCGACAGGGTCCGGAGGAAACACCATATATTTT
>TRBJ2-7|NA|NA|TRBV5-8
CASNPGGAPVYEQYF
TGTGCCAGCAACCCTGGAGGGGCCCCGGTTTACGAGCAGTACTTC
>TRBJ1-3|NA|NA|TRBV6-5
CASRGLSGNTIYF
TGTGCCAGCCGCGGCCTCTCTGGAAACACCATATATTTT
>TRBJ2-1|NA|NA|TRBV5-4
CASSLVATYDEQFF
TGTGCCAGCAGCTTGGTGGCGACTTACGATGAGCAGTTCTTC
>TRBJ1-1|NA|NA|TRBV15
CATSEVTLNTEAFF
TGTGCCACATCGGAGGTAACCCTCAACACTGAAGCTTTCTTT
>TRBJ2-7|TRBD1|NA|TRBV28
CASSGIGQGYDEQYF
TGTGCCAGCAGTGGAATCGGACAGGGCTATGATGAGCAGTACTTC
>TRBJ2-1|TRBD1|NA|TRBV4-3
CASSPRTGSYNEQFF
TGCGCCAGCAGCCCCCGGACAGGGTCCTACAATGAGCAGTTCTTC
>TRBJ2-6|NA|few|TRBV27
CASSLEYLLSGANVLTF
TGTGCCAGCAGTTTGGAGTATTTATTATCTGGGGCCAACGTCCTGACTTTC
>TRBJ1-1|TRBD1|NA|TRBV5-1
CASSVLMGQGDTEAFF
TGCGCCAGCAGCGTGCTAATGGGACAGGGTGACACTGAAGCTTTCTTT
>TRBJ1-2|NA|NA|TRBV6-2/TRBV6-3
CASSYSGLARDGYTF
TGTGCCAGCAGTTACTCGGGCCTAGCAAGGGATGGCTACACCTTC
>TRBJ2-7|NA|NA|TRBV7-9
CASSRQIFDYEQYF
TGTGCCAGCAGCCGACAGATTTTTGACTACGAGCAGTACTTC
>TRBJ1-1|NA|NA|TRBV20-1
CSRGNTEAFF
TGCAGTAGGGGGAACACTGAAGCTTTCTTT
>TRBJ1-6|NA|NA|TRBV2
CASSDSGGGVSPLHF
TGTGCCAGCAGTGACAGTGGGGGGGGCGTATCACCCCTCCACTTT
>TRBJ1-2|TRBD1|NA|TRBV3-1/TRBV3-2
CASSLRRADRGQYGYTF
TGTGCCAGCAGCCTCCGACGAGCGGACAGGGGGCAATATGGCTACACCTTC
>TRBJ2-7|NA|NA|TRBV7-9
CASSSGGQSYEQYF
TGTGCCAGCAGCTCCGGGGGGCAGAGCTACGAGCAGTACTTC
>TRBJ1-1|NA|NA|TRBV18
CASSPNGIETEAFF
TGTGCCAGCTCACCGAACGGGATCGAAACTGAAGCTTTCTTT
>TRBJ1-5|TRBD1|NA|TRBV30
CAWTGGWNQPQHF
TGTGCCTGGACAGGGGGTTGGAATCAGCCCCAGCATTTT
>TRBJ1-2|NA|NA|TRBV5-5
CASSLVLPRGGDGYTF
TGTGCCAGCAGCTTGGTTCTCCCCAGGGGAGGGGATGGCTACACCTTC
>TRBJ1-2|NA|NA|TRBV19
CASMRKRGYGYTF
TGTGCCAGTATGCGTAAGCGCGGCTATGGCTACACCTTC
>TRBJ2-7|TRBD1|NA|TRBV19
CASSTGQGAYEQYF
TGTGCCAGTAGTACCGGACAGGGGGCCTACGAGCAGTACTTC
>TRBJ1-2|NA|NA|TRBV20-1
CSAGPYTF
TGCAGTGCGGGGCCCTACACCTTC
>TRBJ1-1|TRBD1|NA|TRBV7-2
CASKDRQGTEAFF
TGTGCCAGCAAGGACAGGCAGGGCACTGAAGCTTTCTTT
>TRBJ2-7|NA|NA|TRBV19
CASSQSPHPLEQYF
TGTGCCAGTAGTCAATCCCCACACCCCCTGGAGCAGTACTTC
>TRBJ2-1|TRBD2|NA|TRBV9
CASSSGTSPNEQFF
TGTGCCAGCAGCTCCGGGACTAGCCCCAATGAGCAGTTCTTC
>TRBJ2-5|TRBD2|NA|TRBV7-9
CASSFTSGETQYF
TGTGCCAGCAGCTTTACTAGCGGTGAGACCCAGTACTTC
>TRBJ1-3|TRBD1|NA|TRBV7-9
CASSLFTGAFTGNTIYF
TGTGCCAGCAGCTTATTCACAGGGGCATTCACTGGAAACACCATATATTTT
>TRBJ2-7|NA|NA|TRBV2
CASGRWADEQYF
TGTGCCAGCGGGAGGTGGGCCGACGAGCAGTACTTC